This T cell receptor (beta chain) is drawn from a study of cytomegalovirus exposure and HLA in healthy donors. The study's findings and limits: In a later analysis, a missense DCLRE1C variant was linked to TCR beta V- and J-gene trimming. Among TCR beta chains, those listed as cytomegalovirus-associated numbered around 160. The Asian-associated ancestry cluster reportedly had fewer N-insertions than the approximately 610-donor mean in a later analysis. Later work found most CMV-associated TCR beta chains apparently HLA-restricted.

PCR employed 60 Vbeta and 13 Jbeta primers. Sequencing used immunoSEQ multiplex PCR; TCRdb keeps in-frame clones, though not all of them. The table lists roughly 130,000 clones, less than 85% of them singletons. Notes on this clone: What it binds is unknown.

This CDR3 has 14 residues. The ends were cut back, 0 bases at V and 0 bases at J, with 3 bases in the middle. CDR1 and CDR2 from the germline V gene are SGHVS and FQNEAQ. This clonotype originated in a woman aged 45-60 years in good health and CMV-seropositive. The specimen was PBMCs. J is TRBJ1-3 and V is TRBV7-8, with no clear D. The CDR3 nucleotides read TGTGCCAGCAGCTTAGCCAGCTCTGGAAACACCATATATTTT. Protein sequence: CASSLASSGNTIYF.